This T cell receptor beta chain was sequenced for a study of cytomegalovirus exposure and HLA in healthy donors. Findings of the study overall: The likely explanation for a cluster of highly shared sequence variants was sequencing artifact. Associated with HLA alleles at 0.05 false discovery rate in a later analysis were 16,951 TCR beta sequences.

To note about this clone: What it binds is unknown.

Trimming cost V 6 bases and J 7 bases; bases outside gene matches: 7. CDR3 length: 14 amino acids. Germline V gene sequence: CDR1 MNHEY, CDR2 SMNVEV (reference sequence). In the PCR, 60 Vbeta and 13 Jbeta primers were used. The table came from immunoSEQ multiplex PCR; TCRdb's copy has only in-frame clones and leaves some out. The repertoire holds about 120,000 clones, with 75% to 90% as singletons. This sequence was found in a female donor in good health and CMV-seropositive. The chain links TRBV27 to TRBJ1-4; 8 nucleotides align to TRBD1. Sequencing was carried out using PBMCs. This CDR3 reads CASRSTGASEKLFF. DNA of the CDR3: TGTGCCAGCAGATCGACAGGGGCAAGTGAAAAACTGTTTTTT.